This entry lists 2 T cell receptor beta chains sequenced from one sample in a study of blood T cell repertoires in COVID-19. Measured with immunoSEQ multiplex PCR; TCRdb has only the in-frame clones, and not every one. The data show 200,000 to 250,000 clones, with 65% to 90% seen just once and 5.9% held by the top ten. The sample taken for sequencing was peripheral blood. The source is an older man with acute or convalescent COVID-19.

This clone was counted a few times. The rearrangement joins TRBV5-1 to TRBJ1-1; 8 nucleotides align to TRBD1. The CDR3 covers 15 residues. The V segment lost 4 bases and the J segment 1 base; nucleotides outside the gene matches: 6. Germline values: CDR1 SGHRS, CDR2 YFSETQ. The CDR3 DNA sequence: TGCGCCAGCAGCATACACGGGACAGGGAACACTGAAGCTTTCTTT. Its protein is CASSIHGTGNTEAFF.

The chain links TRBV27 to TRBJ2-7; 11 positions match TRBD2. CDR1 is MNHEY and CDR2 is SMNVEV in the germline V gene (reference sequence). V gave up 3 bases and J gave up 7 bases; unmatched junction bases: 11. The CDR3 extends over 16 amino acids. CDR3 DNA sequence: TGTGCCAGCAGTTTCTTAGCGGGAGGGCTCCCCCGTGAGCAGTACTTC. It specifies CASSFLAGGLPREQYF.